Sequencing of this T cell receptor beta chain was carried out in a study of blood T cell repertoires in COVID-19. Turning to the study itself: The analysed material was cDNA or gDNA that came from T cells, B-cell-depleted T cells, or PBMCs.

Produced via immunoSEQ multiplex PCR; TCRdb's table is partial and in-frame only. Among some 100,000 clones, about 89% were seen once, and the ten largest hold roughly 2%. Sequenced material: peripheral blood. This clonotype was obtained from a human donor with active COVID-19. The donor label of this sample is uncertain.

In DNA, the CDR3 is TGTGCCAGCAGCCCCTTCGGGGTAGGGAACAGTGGTTCCTACAATGAGCAGTTCTTC. It codes for CASSPFGVGNSGSYNEQFF. This chain joins TRBV11-2 and TRBJ2-1; the D gene is possibly TRBD2 (5 bases). Trimming stripped 5 bases from V and 1 base from J, with 24 bases between. Germline CDR1 SGHAT, CDR2 FQNNGV. This CDR3 has 19 residues. Together with reference TRBV11-2 and TRBJ2-1, the CDR3 gives the full variable domain: EAGVAQSPRYKIIEKRQSVAFWCNPISGHATLYWYQQILGQGPKLLIQFQNNGVVDDSQLPKDRFSAERLKGVDSTLKIQPAKLEDSAVYLCASSPFGVGNSGSYNEQFFGPGTRLTVL.